The rows below give T cell receptor beta chains drawn from one sample of a study of identifying expanded T cells in peripheral blood. Data came from immunoSEQ multiplex PCR; TCRdb stores just in-frame clones and leaves some out. The profile shows more than 95,000 clones, approximately 80% of them singletons. Sequencing used blood. The receptors shown here come from a person aged 18 to 69 in good health. Both conserved end residues are part of each CDR3. D genes are given only for firm matches. The size of a clone is reported for some rows only, either as once, few or many, or as a class for expanded clones.

>TRBV28|TRBD1|TRBJ1-1|NA
TGTGCCAGCAGTCACAGGGGGTTAAACACTGAAGCTTTCTTT
CASSHRGLNTEAFF
>TRBV18|NA|TRBJ1-2|few
TGTGCCAGCTCACCTGAGCAGGGGAATGGCTACACCTTC
CASSPEQGNGYTF
>TRBV27|NA|TRBJ1-1|NA
TGTGCCAGCAGTTTTACGACAGGTAGGGCTTTCTTT
CASSFTTGRAFF
>TRBV4-3|TRBD2|TRBJ2-7|once
TGCGCCAGCAGCCAAGATACCGGCGGGGGGAACTACGAGCAGTACTTC
CASSQDTGGGNYEQYF
>TRBV30|NA|TRBJ1-5|NA
TGTGCCTGGAGTATTGGAGCCCAGGGGCCCCAGCATTTT
CAWSIGAQGPQHF
>TRBV7-8|NA|TRBJ2-1|NA
TGTGCCAGCAGCTTGAGAAGGGATAGAAATGAGCAGTTCTTC
CASSLRRDRNEQFF
>TRBV6-1|NA|TRBJ1-5|NA
TGTGCCAGCAGTGAAAACAGGGCTCAGCCCCAGCATTTT
CASSENRAQPQHF
>TRBV18|NA|TRBJ1-5|NA
TGTGCCAGCTCACCACCGGGCAGCGATAGCAATCAGCCCCAGCATTTT
CASSPPGSDSNQPQHF
>TRBV6-5|NA|TRBJ1-1|NA
TGTGCCAGCAGTTCACCCCCGCTGGAAGCTTTCTTT
CASSSPPLEAFF
>TRBV18|NA|TRBJ1-1|NA
TGTGCCAGCTCACCCGCGGGGTACACTGAAGCTTTCTTT
CASSPAGYTEAFF
>TRBV4-1|NA|TRBJ1-5|NA
TGCGCCAGCAGCCAGCTACATGGAGCCGCGATATCGCCCCAGCATTTT
CASSQLHGAAISPQHF
>TRBV5-1|NA|TRBJ1-6|NA
TGCGCCAGCAGCTTACAGAGTTTTAATTCACCCCTCCACTTT
CASSLQSFNSPLHF
>TRBV7-2|NA|TRBJ2-3|NA
TGTGCCAGCAGCCTCTCCCGAGATACGCAGTATTTT
CASSLSRDTQYF
>TRBV9|NA|TRBJ2-5|NA
TGTGCCAGCAGCCCAGCCGCCCTGGGAGAAGAGACCCAGTACTTC
CASSPAALGEETQYF
>TRBV19|NA|TRBJ2-7|NA
TGTGCCAGTAGTATTCGTACAGGGATCGGCGAGCAGTACTTC
CASSIRTGIGEQYF
>TRBV4-3|TRBD2|TRBJ2-2|NA
TGCGCCAGCAGCCCCACTAGCGGAGACACCGGGGAGCTGTTTTTT
CASSPTSGDTGELFF